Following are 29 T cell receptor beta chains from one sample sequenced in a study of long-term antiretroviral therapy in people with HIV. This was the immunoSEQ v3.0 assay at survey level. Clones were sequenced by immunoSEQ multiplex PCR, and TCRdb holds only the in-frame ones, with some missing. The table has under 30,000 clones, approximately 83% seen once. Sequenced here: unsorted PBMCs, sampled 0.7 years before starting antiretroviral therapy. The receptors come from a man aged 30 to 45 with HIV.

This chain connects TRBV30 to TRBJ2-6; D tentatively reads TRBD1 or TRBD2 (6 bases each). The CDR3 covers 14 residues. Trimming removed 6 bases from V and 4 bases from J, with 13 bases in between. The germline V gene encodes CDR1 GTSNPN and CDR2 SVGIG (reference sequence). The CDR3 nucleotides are TGTGCCTGTTACAGGGCGGGGGGGGCCAACGTCCTGACTTTC. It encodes CACYRAGGANVLTF.

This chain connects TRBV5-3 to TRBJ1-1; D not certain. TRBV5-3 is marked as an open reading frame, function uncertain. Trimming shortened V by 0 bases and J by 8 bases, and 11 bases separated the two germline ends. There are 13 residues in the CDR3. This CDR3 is CARSLVYPTEAFF. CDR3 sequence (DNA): TGTGCCAGAAGCTTGGTATATCCCACGGAAGCTTTCTTT.

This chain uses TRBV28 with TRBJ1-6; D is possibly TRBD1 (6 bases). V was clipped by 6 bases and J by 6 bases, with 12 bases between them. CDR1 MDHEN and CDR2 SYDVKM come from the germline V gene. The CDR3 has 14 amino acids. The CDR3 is CASRPDSANSPLHF. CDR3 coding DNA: TGTGCCAGCAGGCCGGACAGCGCTAATTCACCCCTCCACTTT.

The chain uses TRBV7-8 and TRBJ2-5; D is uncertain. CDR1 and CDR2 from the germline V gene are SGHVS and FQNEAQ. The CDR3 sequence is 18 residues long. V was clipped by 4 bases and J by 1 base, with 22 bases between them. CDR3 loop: CASSSRIPPVKLQETQYF. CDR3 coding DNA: TGTGCCAGCAGCTCGCGAATACCCCCTGTCAAACTCCAAGAGACCCAGTACTTC.

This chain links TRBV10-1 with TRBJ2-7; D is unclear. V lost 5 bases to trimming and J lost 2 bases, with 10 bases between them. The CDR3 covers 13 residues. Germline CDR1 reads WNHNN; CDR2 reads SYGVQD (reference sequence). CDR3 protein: CASSPGRTYEQYF. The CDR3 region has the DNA TGCGCCAGCAGTCCGGGCAGAACCTACGAGCAGTACTTC.

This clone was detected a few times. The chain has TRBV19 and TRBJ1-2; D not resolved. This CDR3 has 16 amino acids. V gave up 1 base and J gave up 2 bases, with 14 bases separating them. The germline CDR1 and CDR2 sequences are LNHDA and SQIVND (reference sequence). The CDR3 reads CASSIAHSVGNYGYTF. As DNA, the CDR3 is TGTGCCAGTAGTATAGCCCACAGTGTCGGCAACTATGGCTACACCTTC.

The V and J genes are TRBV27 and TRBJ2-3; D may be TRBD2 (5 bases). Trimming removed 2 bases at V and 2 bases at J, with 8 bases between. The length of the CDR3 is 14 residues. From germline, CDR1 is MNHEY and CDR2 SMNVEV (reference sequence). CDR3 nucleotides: TGTGCCAGCAGTTTACCTAGCCCCACAGATACGCAGTATTTT. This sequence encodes CASSLPSPTDTQYF.

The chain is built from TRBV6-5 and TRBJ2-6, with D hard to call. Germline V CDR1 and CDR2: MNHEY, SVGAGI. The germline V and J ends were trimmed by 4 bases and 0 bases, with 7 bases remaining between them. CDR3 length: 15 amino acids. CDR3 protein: CASSWYLSGANVLTF. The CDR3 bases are TGTGCCAGCAGTTGGTACCTCTCTGGGGCCAACGTCCTGACTTTC.

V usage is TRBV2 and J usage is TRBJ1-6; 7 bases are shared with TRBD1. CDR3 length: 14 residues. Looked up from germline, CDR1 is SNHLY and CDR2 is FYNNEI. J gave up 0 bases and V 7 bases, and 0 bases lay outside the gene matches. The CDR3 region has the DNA TGTGCCAGCACAGGGGGCTCCTATAATTCACCCCTCCACTTT. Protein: CASTGGSYNSPLHF. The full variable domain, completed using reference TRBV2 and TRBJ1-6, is EPEVTQTPSHQVTQMGQEVILRCVPISNHLYFYWYRQILGQKVEFLVSFYNNEISEKSEIFDDQFSVERPDGSNFTLKIRSTKLEDSAMYFCASTGGSYNSPLHFGNGTRLTVT.

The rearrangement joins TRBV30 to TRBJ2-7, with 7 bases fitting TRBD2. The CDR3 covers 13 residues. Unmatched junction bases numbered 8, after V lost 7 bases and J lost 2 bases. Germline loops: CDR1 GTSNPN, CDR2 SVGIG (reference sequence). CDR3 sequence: CALSTSLPYEQYF. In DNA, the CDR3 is TGTGCCTTATCGACTAGCCTGCCCTACGAGCAGTACTTC.

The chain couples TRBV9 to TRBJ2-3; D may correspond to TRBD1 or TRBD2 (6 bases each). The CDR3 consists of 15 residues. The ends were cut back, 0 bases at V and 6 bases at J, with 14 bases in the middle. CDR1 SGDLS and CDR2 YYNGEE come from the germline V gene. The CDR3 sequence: CASSVATRGLDTQYF. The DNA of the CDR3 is TGTGCCAGCAGCGTAGCTACCCGGGGGCTCGATACGCAGTATTTT.

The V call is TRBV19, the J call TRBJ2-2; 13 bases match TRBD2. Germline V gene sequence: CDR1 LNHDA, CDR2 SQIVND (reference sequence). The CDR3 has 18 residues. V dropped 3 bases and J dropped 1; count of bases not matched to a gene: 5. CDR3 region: CASSIRLAGGQNTGELFF. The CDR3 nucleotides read TGTGCCAGTAGTATCAGACTAGCGGGAGGCCAGAACACCGGGGAGCTGTTTTTT.

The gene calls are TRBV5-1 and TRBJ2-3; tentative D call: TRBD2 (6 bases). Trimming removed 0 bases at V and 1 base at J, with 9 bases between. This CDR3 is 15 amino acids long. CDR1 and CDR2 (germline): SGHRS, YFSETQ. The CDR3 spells CASSLAGGGTDTQYF. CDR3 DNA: TGCGCCAGCAGCTTGGCCGGCGGGGGCACAGATACGCAGTATTTT.

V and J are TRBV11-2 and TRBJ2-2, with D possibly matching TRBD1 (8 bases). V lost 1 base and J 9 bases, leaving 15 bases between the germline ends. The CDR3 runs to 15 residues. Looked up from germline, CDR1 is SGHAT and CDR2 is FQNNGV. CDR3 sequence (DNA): TGTGCCAGCAGCTTAGTCACAGGGGGGGTTCGGGAGCTGTTTTTT. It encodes CASSLVTGGVRELFF.

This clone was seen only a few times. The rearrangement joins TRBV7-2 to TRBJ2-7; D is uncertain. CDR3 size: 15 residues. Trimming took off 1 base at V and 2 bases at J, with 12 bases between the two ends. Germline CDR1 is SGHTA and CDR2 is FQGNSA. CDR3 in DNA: TGTGCCAGCAGCTTAGGGCGTATAGCCGCCTACGAGCAGTACTTC. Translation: CASSLGRIAAYEQYF.

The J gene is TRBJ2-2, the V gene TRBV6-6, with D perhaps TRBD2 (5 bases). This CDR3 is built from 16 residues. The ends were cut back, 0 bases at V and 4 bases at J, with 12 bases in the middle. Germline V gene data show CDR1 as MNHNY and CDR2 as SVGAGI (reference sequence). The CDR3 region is CASSYSRGSFTGELFF. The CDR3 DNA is TGTGCCAGCAGTTACTCTCGGGGTAGTTTCACCGGGGAGCTGTTTTTT.

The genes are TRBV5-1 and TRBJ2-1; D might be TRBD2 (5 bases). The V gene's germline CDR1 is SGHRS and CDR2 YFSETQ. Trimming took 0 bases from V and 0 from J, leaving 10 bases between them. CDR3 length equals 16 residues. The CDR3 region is CASSLGGGSSYNEQFF. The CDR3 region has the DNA TGCGCCAGCAGCTTGGGAGGAGGAAGCTCCTACAATGAGCAGTTCTTC.

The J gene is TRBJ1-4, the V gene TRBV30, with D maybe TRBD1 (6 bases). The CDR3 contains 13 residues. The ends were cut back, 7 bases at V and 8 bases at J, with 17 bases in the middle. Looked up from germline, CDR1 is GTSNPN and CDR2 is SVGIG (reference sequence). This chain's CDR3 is CASLGGGTEKLFF. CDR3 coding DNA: TGTGCCTCCTTAGGAGGGGGAACGGAAAAACTGTTTTTT.

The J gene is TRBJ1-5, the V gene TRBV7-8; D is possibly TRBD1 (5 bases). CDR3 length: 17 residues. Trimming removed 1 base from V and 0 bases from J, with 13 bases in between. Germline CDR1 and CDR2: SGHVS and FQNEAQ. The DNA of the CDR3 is TGTGCCAGCAGCTTAGGGGGGAGGCGGCTTAGCAATCAGCCCCAGCATTTT. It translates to CASSLGGRRLSNQPQHF.

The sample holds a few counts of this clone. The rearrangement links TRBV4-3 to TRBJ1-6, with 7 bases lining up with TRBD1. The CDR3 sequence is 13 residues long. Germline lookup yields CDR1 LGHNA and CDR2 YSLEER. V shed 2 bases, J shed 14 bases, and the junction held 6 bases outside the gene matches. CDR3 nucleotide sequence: TGCGCCAGCAGCCAATTCCAACAGGGGTCCCTCCACTTT. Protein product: CASSQFQQGSLHF.

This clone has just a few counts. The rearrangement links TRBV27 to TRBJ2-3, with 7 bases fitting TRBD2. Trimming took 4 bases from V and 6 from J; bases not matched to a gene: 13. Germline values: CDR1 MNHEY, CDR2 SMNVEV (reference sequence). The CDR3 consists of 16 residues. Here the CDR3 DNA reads TGTGCCAGCAGTTCCCCCTATGGCGGGAGTGGCGATACGCAGTATTTT. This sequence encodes CASSSPYGGSGDTQYF.

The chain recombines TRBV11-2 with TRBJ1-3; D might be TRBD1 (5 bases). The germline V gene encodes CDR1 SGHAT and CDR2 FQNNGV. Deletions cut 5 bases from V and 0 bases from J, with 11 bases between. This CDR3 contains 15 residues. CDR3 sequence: CASSQPGHSGNTIYF. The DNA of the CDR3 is TGTGCCAGCAGCCAACCGGGGCACTCTGGAAACACCATATATTTT.

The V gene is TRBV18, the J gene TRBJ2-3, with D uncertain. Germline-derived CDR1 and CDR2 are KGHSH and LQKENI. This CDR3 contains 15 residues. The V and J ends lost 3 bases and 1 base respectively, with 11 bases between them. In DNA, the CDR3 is TGTGCCAGCTCACCCCCATGGCCGGGCACAGATACGCAGTATTTT. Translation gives CASSPPWPGTDTQYF.

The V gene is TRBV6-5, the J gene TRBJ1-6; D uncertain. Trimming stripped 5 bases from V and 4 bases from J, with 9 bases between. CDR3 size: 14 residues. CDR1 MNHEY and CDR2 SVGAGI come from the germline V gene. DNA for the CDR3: TGTGCCAGCAGTCGGGATGGTTATAATTCACCCCTCCACTTT. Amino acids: CASSRDGYNSPLHF.

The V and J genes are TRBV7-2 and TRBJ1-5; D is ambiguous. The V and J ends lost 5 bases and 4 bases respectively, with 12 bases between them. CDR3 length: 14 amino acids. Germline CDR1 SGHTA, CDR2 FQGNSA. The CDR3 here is CASSRSGGNQPQHF. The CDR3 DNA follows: TGTGCCAGCAGCCGCTCAGGTGGAAATCAGCCCCAGCATTTT.

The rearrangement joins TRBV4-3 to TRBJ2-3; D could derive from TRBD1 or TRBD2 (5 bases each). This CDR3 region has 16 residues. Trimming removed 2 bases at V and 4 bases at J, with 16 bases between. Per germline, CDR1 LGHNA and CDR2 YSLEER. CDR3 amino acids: CASSQMDSKGADTQYF. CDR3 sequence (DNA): TGCGCCAGCAGCCAAATGGACTCGAAAGGGGCAGATACGCAGTATTTT.

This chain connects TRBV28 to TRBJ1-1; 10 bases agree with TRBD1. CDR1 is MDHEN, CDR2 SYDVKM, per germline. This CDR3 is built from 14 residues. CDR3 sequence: CATRQGAGNTEAFF. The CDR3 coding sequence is TGTGCTACCCGACAGGGGGCGGGGAACACTGAAGCTTTCTTT.

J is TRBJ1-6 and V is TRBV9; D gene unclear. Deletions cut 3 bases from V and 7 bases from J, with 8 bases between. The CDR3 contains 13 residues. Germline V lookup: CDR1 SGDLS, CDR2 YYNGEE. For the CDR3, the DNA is TGTGCCAGCAGCGCCGGAACGAATTCACCCCTCCACTTT. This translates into CASSAGTNSPLHF.

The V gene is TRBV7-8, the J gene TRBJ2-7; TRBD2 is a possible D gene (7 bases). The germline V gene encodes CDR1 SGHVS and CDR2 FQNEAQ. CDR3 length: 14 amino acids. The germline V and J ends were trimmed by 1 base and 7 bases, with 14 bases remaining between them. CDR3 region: CASSLGGGLREQYF. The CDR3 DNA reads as TGTGCCAGCAGCTTAGGGGGGGGGCTGAGGGAGCAGTACTTC.